Listed here are 28 T cell receptor beta chains from one sample, sequenced in a study of T cells in localized non-small cell lung cancer. Generated by immunoSEQ multiplex PCR, the TCRdb table keeps only in-frame clones and is missing some. The repertoire has roughly 30,000 clones, more than 70% of them found once; the top ten carry 10% to 15%. The sequences come from peripheral blood, collected before any cancer treatment. All receptors derive from a female donor over 55 with stage III squamous cell lung carcinoma.

The chain links TRBV11-2 to TRBJ1-1, with D unclear. The length of the CDR3 is 13 residues. V shed 5 bases and J shed 0 bases, with 7 bases lying between them. Germline V lookup: CDR1 SGHAT, CDR2 FQNNGV. As DNA, the CDR3 is TGTGCCAGCAGCGTATTAATGAACACTGAAGCTTTCTTT. Protein: CASSVLMNTEAFF.

The chain carries TRBV2 and TRBJ2-3, with 8 bases identical to TRBD1. This CDR3 has 13 amino acids. Trimming cost V 3 bases and J 5 bases; bases outside gene matches: 1. Germline values: CDR1 SNHLY, CDR2 FYNNEI. In DNA, the CDR3 is TGTGCCAGCAGTGACAGGGGGCAAGATACGCAGTATTTT. Its translation: CASSDRGQDTQYF.

The chain couples TRBV28 to TRBJ1-4; D ambiguous. The germline gives CDR1 MDHEN, CDR2 SYDVKM. This CDR3 has 15 residues. Trimming took off 6 bases at V and 0 bases at J, with 11 bases between the two ends. The CDR3 sequence: CASSRTDATNEKLFF. As DNA, the CDR3 is TGTGCCAGCAGCAGGACCGACGCAACTAATGAAAAACTGTTTTTT.

The chain links TRBV5-1 to TRBJ2-5, with D perhaps matching TRBD2 (5 bases). Germline CDR1 and CDR2: SGHRS and YFSETQ. The CDR3 extends over 14 amino acids. V dropped 3 bases and J dropped 1 base, with 10 bases sitting between them. The CDR3 region is CASSSNSVQETQYF. CDR3 DNA: TGCGCCAGCAGCTCGAATAGCGTCCAAGAGACCCAGTACTTC.

The rearrangement uses TRBV23-1 and TRBJ1-1; D gene uncertain. TRBV23-1 is marked as an open reading frame, function uncertain. The CDR3 is made up of 14 amino acids. V lost 3 bases and J 4 bases, leaving 12 bases between the germline ends. The CDR3 DNA is TGCGCCAGCAGTCAGGGGATCCGCCCCACTGAAGCTTTCTTT. It specifies CASSQGIRPTEAFF.

V usage is TRBV28 and J usage is TRBJ1-4; D gene uncertain. CDR1 and CDR2 from the germline V gene are MDHEN and SYDVKM. The CDR3 is 14 residues long. V lost 2 bases, J lost 8 bases, and 12 bases lay in between. The CDR3 nucleotides are TGTGCCAGCAGTTTACCCCAAAGAAGCGAAAAACTGTTTTTT. Translating it yields CASSLPQRSEKLFF.

The V gene is TRBV10-3, the J gene TRBJ1-5; D might be TRBD1 (6 bases). V was clipped by 2 bases and J by 2 bases, with 16 bases between them. The CDR3 totals 17 residues. Germline CDR1 reads ENHRY; CDR2 reads SYGVKD. CDR3 sequence reads: CAISEGGWEGRNQPQHF. The CDR3 DNA sequence: TGTGCCATCAGTGAGGGGGGCTGGGAAGGGCGCAATCAGCCCCAGCATTTT.

Only a few counts were recorded for this clone. The chain employs TRBV7-2 and TRBJ2-7; D call uncertain. V was clipped by 5 bases and J by 2 bases, with 10 bases between them. The germline CDR1 and CDR2 sequences are SGHTA and FQGNSA. The CDR3 has 13 amino acids. The CDR3 protein is CASSLIDTYEQYF. CDR3 nucleotide sequence: TGTGCCAGCAGCCTCATCGACACCTACGAGCAGTACTTC.

The V and J genes are TRBV5-1 and TRBJ2-5; 10 nucleotides align to TRBD2. CDR3 length: 15 amino acids. Germline V CDR1 and CDR2: SGHRS, YFSETQ. The ends lost 2 bases at V and 2 bases at J; junction bases unmatched: 3. The CDR3 reads CASSLLAGPQETQYF. The CDR3, as DNA: TGCGCCAGCAGCTTACTAGCGGGGCCACAAGAGACCCAGTACTTC.

This chain links TRBV30 with TRBJ1-2; D gene unclear. The ends were cut back, 1 base at V and 9 bases at J, with 30 bases in the middle. This CDR3 is built from 18 residues. The germline CDR1 and CDR2 sequences are GTSNPN and SVGIG (reference sequence). The CDR3 here is CAWSGAMRVNVDSDRYTF. Written as DNA, the CDR3 is TGTGCCTGGAGTGGGGCTATGCGGGTGAATGTTGATTCTGATCGCTACACCTTC.

The rearrangement links TRBV28 to TRBJ2-6; TRBD1 agrees at 7 bases. The V gene end was trimmed by 3 bases and the J gene end by 0 bases; junction bases not matched to a gene: 17. The CDR3 length is 21 residues. Germline V lookup: CDR1 MDHEN, CDR2 SYDVKM. The CDR3 DNA reads as TGTGCCAGCAGTTTTGAGATGGGCAGGGGGTTACTGAACTCTGGGGCCAACGTCCTGACTTTC. It is translated as CASSFEMGRGLLNSGANVLTF.

The V call is TRBV5-1, the J call TRBJ2-7, with D maybe TRBD2 (5 bases). Trimming shortened V by 6 bases and J by 5 bases, and 21 bases separated the two germline ends. Germline CDR1 reads SGHRS; CDR2 reads YFSETQ. The length of the CDR3 is 15 residues. The CDR3 region has the DNA TGCGCCAGCAACCCGGGGATAAGAAGTCTGCACGAGCAGTACTTC. It is translated as CASNPGIRSLHEQYF.

The chain links TRBV5-1 to TRBJ2-3; 9 bases agree with TRBD1. V shed 4 bases and J 5 bases; nucleotides not matched to a gene: 11. CDR1 and CDR2 (germline): SGHRS, YFSETQ. The CDR3 covers 16 residues. The CDR3 nucleotides are TGCGCCAGCAGCGTGTACCGGGACAGGGCTAGAGATACGCAGTATTTT. This sequence encodes CASSVYRDRARDTQYF.

The V call is TRBV28, the J call TRBJ2-2; D unresolved. V lost 5 bases and J 1 base, leaving 2 bases between the germline ends. Germline V gene sequence: CDR1 MDHEN, CDR2 SYDVKM. This CDR3 has 12 amino acids. The DNA for the CDR3 is TGTGCCAGCAGTCTGAACACCGGGGAGCTGTTTTTT. This gives the protein CASSLNTGELFF.

J is TRBJ2-3 and V is TRBV9; D may be TRBD1 (5 bases). CDR1 SGDLS and CDR2 YYNGEE come from the germline V gene. V lost 1 base and J 4 bases, leaving 22 bases between the germline ends. The CDR3 loop spans 18 amino acids. In DNA form, the CDR3 reads TGTGCCAGCAGCGTATTTGGGTTAACAGGCCCTCCCGCAGATACGCAGTATTTT. Its translation is CASSVFGLTGPPADTQYF. The full variable domain, with the rest looked up from reference TRBV9 and TRBJ2-3, is DSGVTQTPKHLITATGQRVTLRCSPRSGDLSVYWYQQSLDQGLQFLIQYYNGEERAKGNILERFSAQQFPDLHSELNLSSLELGDSALYFCASSVFGLTGPPADTQYFGPGTRLTVL.

This clone appeared a single time. The CDR3 loop is CASMKWTGEDEQYF. The CDR3 coding sequence is TGTGCCAGCATGAAGTGGACAGGGGAGGACGAGCAGTACTTC. The chain employs TRBV27 and TRBJ2-7; TRBD1 matches at 9 bases. Germline V CDR1 and CDR2: MNHEY, SMNVEV (reference sequence). CDR3 size: 14 residues. V dropped 7 bases and J dropped 5; count of bases not matched to a gene: 9.

For the CDR3, the DNA is TGTGCCAGCAGCCAAATTTGGGACACTGAAGCTTTCTTT. This sequence encodes CASSQIWDTEAFF. The gene calls are TRBV14 and TRBJ1-1, with D hard to call. V was clipped by 2 bases and J by 3 bases, with 7 bases between them. This CDR3 region has 13 residues. Germline CDR1 and CDR2: SGHDN and FVKESK. Complete variable domain (other parts from reference TRBV14 and TRBJ1-1): EAGVTQFPSHSVIEKGQTVTLRCDPISGHDNLYWYRRVMGKEIKFLLHFVKESKQDESGMPNNRFLAERTGGTYSTLKVQPAELEDSGVYFCASSQIWDTEAFFGQGTRLTVV.

The chain employs TRBV14 and TRBJ2-1, with D possibly matching TRBD1 (5 bases). The CDR3 has 17 amino acids. Germline CDR1 and CDR2: SGHDN and FVKESK. V lost 3 bases, J lost 3 bases, and 18 bases lay in between. This CDR3 is CASSQGRQAGFYNEQFF. For the CDR3, the DNA is TGTGCCAGCAGCCAGGGGCGTCAAGCAGGGTTCTACAATGAGCAGTTCTTC.

The chain recombines TRBV19 with TRBJ1-2; D is unresolved. Germline values: CDR1 LNHDA, CDR2 SQIVND (reference sequence). Deletions cut 0 bases from V and 5 bases from J, with 13 bases between. The CDR3 has 15 amino acids. For the CDR3, the DNA is TGTGCCAGTAGTATAGATGTATTGGGTTCTTATGGCTACACCTTC. Translated: CASSIDVLGSYGYTF.

V and J are TRBV9 and TRBJ1-6, with a tentative D call TRBD1 (6 bases). V was cut by 4 bases and J by 9 bases, with 23 bases left in between. The CDR3 loop spans 17 amino acids. Germline V CDR1 and CDR2: SGDLS, YYNGEE. For the CDR3, the DNA is TGTGCCAGCAGCACCCGGGACACCAGGTGGACGAGTTCACCCCTCCACTTT. Translating gives CASSTRDTRWTSSPLHF.

The rearrangement uses TRBV7-9 and TRBJ1-1, with D possibly matching TRBD1 (6 bases). The CDR3 has 15 residues. Trimming left V 1 base short and J 5 bases short, with 14 bases between. Germline CDR1 is SEHNR and CDR2 is FQNEAQ (reference sequence). CDR3 DNA: TGTGCCAGCAGCTTAGTCATCAAACAGGGAACTGAAGCTTTCTTT. Protein product: CASSLVIKQGTEAFF.

V usage is TRBV2 and J usage is TRBJ2-3; D is unclear. V was cut by 2 bases and J by 2 bases, with 8 bases left in between. This CDR3 region has 14 residues. CDR1 SNHLY and CDR2 FYNNEI come from the germline V gene. The DNA of the CDR3 is TGTGCCAGCAGTGAAAGTCCTAACACAGATACGCAGTATTTT. It codes for CASSESPNTDTQYF.

V and J are TRBV28 and TRBJ2-3; D might be TRBD1 or TRBD2, each matching 6 bases. CDR1 MDHEN and CDR2 SYDVKM come from the germline V gene. The length of the CDR3 is 15 residues. Trimming shortened V by 4 bases and J by 6 bases, and 17 bases separated the two germline ends. This CDR3 is CASSWTTSRGDTQYF. The CDR3 coding sequence is TGTGCCAGCAGTTGGACTACCTCAAGGGGGGATACGCAGTATTTT.

The chain has TRBV6-4 and TRBJ1-1; no clear D. V dropped 8 bases and J dropped 4 bases, with 17 bases sitting between them. There are 14 residues in the CDR3. CDR1 MRHNA and CDR2 SNTAGT come from the germline V gene. CDR3 residues: CASRERAYGTEAFF. The CDR3, as DNA: TGTGCCAGCCGAGAACGTGCGTACGGCACTGAAGCTTTCTTT.

Only a few counts were recorded for this clone. The CDR3 DNA follows: TGCGCCAGCAGCTTGACTGGCGTAGGGGCTTTCTTT. It encodes CASSLTGVGAFF. This chain connects TRBV5-1 to TRBJ1-1; D ambiguous. Germline V gene sequence: CDR1 SGHRS, CDR2 YFSETQ. V lost 1 base and J lost 11, with 12 bases in between. This CDR3 contains 12 residues. The full variable domain, rest sourced from reference TRBV5-1 and TRBJ1-1, is KAGVTQTPRYLIKTRGQQVTLSCSPISGHRSVSWYQQTPGQGLQFLFEYFSETQRNKGNFPGRFSGRQFSNSRSEMNVSTLELGDSALYLCASSLTGVGAFFGQGTRLTVV.

The V call is TRBV7-9, the J call TRBJ2-7, with TRBD1 as a possible D gene (5 bases). Germline V gene sequence: CDR1 SEHNR, CDR2 FQNEAQ (reference sequence). V was trimmed by 3 bases and J by 5 bases, leaving 11 bases between them. CDR3 length: 13 amino acids. The CDR3 nucleotides are TGTGCCAGCAGCTTTTTCGGCAGGGACGAGCAGTACTTC. Encoded protein: CASSFFGRDEQYF.

This clone occurred a few times. This chain links TRBV5-8 with TRBJ1-1, with TRBD1 matching over 8 bases. The germline V gene encodes CDR1 SGHTS and CDR2 YDEGEE. The CDR3 covers 14 residues. Losses at the gene ends were 4 bases for V and 5 bases for J; bases not matched to a gene: 7. The CDR3 region has the DNA TGTGCCAGCAGCCTGCAGGGGGCGCCAACTGAAGCTTTCTTT. Its translation: CASSLQGAPTEAFF.

The CDR3 region is CASSATGNQPQHF. The CDR3 coding sequence is TGCGCCAGCAGCGCCACTGGGAATCAGCCCCAGCATTTT. The chain combines TRBV5-1 with TRBJ1-5; no clear D gene. The CDR3 is made up of 13 amino acids. The V gene's germline CDR1 is SGHRS and CDR2 YFSETQ. The germline V and J ends were trimmed by 4 bases and 4 bases, with 9 bases remaining between them.